The text below deals with one TCR beta chain. Its specificity is not known. An end of the junction does not agree with germline; a read error may underlie this. Germline lookup yields CDR1 DFQATT and CDR2 SNEGSKA (reference sequence). The CDR3 spans 13 residues. TCRdb reanalysed the 5' RACE reads using MiXCR and keeps one entry per CDR3 protein. The sample holds about 520,000 distinct CDR3 sequences; about 20% are singletons and the top ten take 0.91%. This entry is derived from a study of identical twins. Study-wide findings and caveats: For monozygotic twins, models underestimated out-of-frame TCR alpha sharing.

These data also featured in a second study, about T cells expressing NK-cell markers. That report adds: Seven sequenced donors out of eight were HCMV-seropositive, one seronegative.

Sequenced sample: CD4+ T cells sorted from blood. This receptor was taken from a woman between 18 and 29 years old in good health. The rearrangement joins TRBV20-1 to TRBJ2-2; either TRBD1 or TRBD2 may fit D (5 bases each). Written as DNA, the CDR3 is TGCAGTGCTAGAGATCGGGGCACCGCGGAGCTGTTTTTT. It is translated as CSARDRGTAELFF.